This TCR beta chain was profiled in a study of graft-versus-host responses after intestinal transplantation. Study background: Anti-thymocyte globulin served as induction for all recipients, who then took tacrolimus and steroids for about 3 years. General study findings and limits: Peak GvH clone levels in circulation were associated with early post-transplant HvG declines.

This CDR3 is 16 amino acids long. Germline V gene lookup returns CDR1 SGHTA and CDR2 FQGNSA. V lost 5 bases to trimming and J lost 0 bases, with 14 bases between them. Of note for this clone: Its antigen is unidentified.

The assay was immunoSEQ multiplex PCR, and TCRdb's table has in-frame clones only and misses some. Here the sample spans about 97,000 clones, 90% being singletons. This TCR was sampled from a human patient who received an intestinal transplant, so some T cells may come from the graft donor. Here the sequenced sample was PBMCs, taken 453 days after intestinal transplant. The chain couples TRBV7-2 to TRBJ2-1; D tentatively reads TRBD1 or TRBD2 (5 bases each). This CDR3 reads CASSRVGGSSYNEQFF. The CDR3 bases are TGTGCCAGCAGCCGAGTTGGGGGAAGCTCCTACAATGAGCAGTTCTTC.